Listed below are T cell receptor beta chains from one sample, sequenced in a study of CD8 T cells in ankylosing spondylitis. TCRdb used MiXCR to reprocess the 5' RACE reads, holding one entry per CDR3 protein. The table has around 150,000 distinct CDR3 sequences, around two fifths seen once. Sequencing input: synovial fluid, either unsorted or a sorted T cell fraction (not recorded which). The receptor source for this set is a male donor with ankylosing spondylitis. Both conserved end residues are part of each CDR3. The D gene is left open where the match is weak. Only some rows state a clone size, as once, few, many or a class for expanded clones.

TRBJ1-6	-	TRBV20-1	-	CSARDAMGWDKLRVVGFALHF	TGCAGTGCTAGAGATGCCATGGGGTGGGATAAACTCCGGGTCGTTGGTTTTGCCCTCCACTTT
TRBJ2-7	-	TRBV20-1	TRBD2	CRPSGGAYEQYF	TGCAGACCCTCCGGGGGGGCCTACGAGCAGTACTTC
TRBJ2-2	-	TRBV3-1	-	CASSQVIGRLLGELFF	TGTGCCAGCAGCCAAGTCATCGGACGGCTGTTGGGGGAGCTGTTTTTT
TRBJ2-4	-	TRBV6-1	-	CASSRASIAKNIQYF	TGTGCCAGCAGTCGGGCCTCGATAGCCAAAAACATTCAGTACTTC
TRBJ2-4	-	TRBV10-3	TRBD2	CAISDGTSGRGNIQYF	TGTGCCATCAGCGACGGGACTAGCGGGAGGGGAAACATTCAGTACTTC
TRBJ2-5	few	TRBV28	-	CASSLMGNQETQYF	TGTGCCAGCAGTTTAATGGGTAACCAAGAGACCCAGTACTTC
TRBJ1-3	-	TRBV4-3	-	CASSQVWGSSGNTIYF	TGCGCCAGCAGCCAAGTATGGGGGAGCTCTGGAAACACCATATATTTT
TRBJ2-7	many	TRBV4-3	TRBD2	CASSAGTSGTYEQYF	TGCGCCAGCAGCGCCGGGACTAGCGGGACCTACGAGCAGTACTTC
TRBJ2-2	many	TRBV27	-	CASSSLEGTGELFF	TGTGCCAGCAGCTCCCTGGAGGGCACCGGGGAGCTGTTTTTT
TRBJ2-1	few	TRBV12-3/TRBV12-4	-	CASSPYAQEAYNEQFF	TGTGCCAGCAGTCCTTACGCCCAGGAGGCCTACAATGAGCAGTTCTTC
TRBJ2-2	-	TRBV7-9	TRBD2	CASSHGLAGDTGELFF	TGTGCCAGCAGCCATGGACTAGCGGGTGACACCGGGGAGCTGTTTTTT
TRBJ2-7	-	TRBV13	-	CASSLRDGSYEQYF	TGTGCCAGCAGCCTCCGGGACGGATCCTACGAGCAGTACTTC
TRBJ2-2	-	TRBV7-3	-	CASSPVFEPGELFF	TGTGCCAGCAGCCCCGTTTTTGAACCCGGGGAGCTGTTTTTT
TRBJ1-2	few	TRBV12-3/TRBV12-4	-	CASSPIGPNYGYTF	TGTGCCAGCAGCCCGATTGGACCTAACTATGGCTACACCTTC
TRBJ1-1	few	TRBV7-6	TRBD1	CASTPLQGRGTEAFF	TGTGCCAGCACCCCCCTACAGGGGAGGGGCACTGAAGCTTTCTTT
TRBJ2-1	few	TRBV2	TRBD2	CASSAGTRGRPSYNEQFF	TGTGCCAGCAGTGCTGGGACTAGAGGGAGACCCTCCTACAATGAGCAGTTCTTC
TRBJ1-2	few	TRBV12-3/TRBV12-4	-	CASSLWDKGTNYGYTF	TGTGCCAGCAGTTTATGGGATAAGGGCACTAACTATGGCTACACCTTC
TRBJ2-2	-	TRBV12-3/TRBV12-4	-	CASTGGGAGGELFF	TGTGCCAGCACAGGCGGAGGGGCCGGCGGGGAGCTGTTTTTT
TRBJ1-1	-	TRBV12-3/TRBV12-4	-	CASRGPSRDPNTEAFF	TGTGCCAGCAGGGGGCCTTCGAGAGATCCCAACACTGAAGCTTTCTTT
TRBJ1-6	-	TRBV6-1	-	CASGLWGLSPLHF	TGTGCCAGCGGCCTTTGGGGTCTCTCACCCCTCCACTTT
TRBJ1-5	-	TRBV12-3/TRBV12-4	-	CASSWGISNQPQHF	TGTGCCAGCAGTTGGGGCATTAGCAATCAGCCCCAGCATTTT
TRBJ1-1	-	TRBV7-8	-	CASGKRGMDTEAFF	TGTGCCAGCGGTAAGCGGGGCATGGACACTGAAGCTTTCTTT
TRBJ1-1	many	TRBV6-5	-	CASSYLGEAFF	TGTGCCAGCAGTTACCTGGGGGAAGCTTTCTTT
TRBJ1-2	-	TRBV4-1	-	CASSPRTRFPYGYTF	TGCGCCAGCAGCCCAAGGACTCGTTTCCCCTATGGCTACACCTTC
TRBJ2-3	-	TRBV7-9	-	CASSSWVGGGTQYF	TGTGCCAGCAGCTCATGGGTCGGGGGAGGTACGCAGTATTTT
TRBJ2-5	once	TRBV4-1	-	CASSADLGETQYF	TGCGCCAGCAGCGCAGATTTGGGGGAGACCCAGTACTTC
TRBJ1-1	few	TRBV28	-	CASRGEPAGPNTEAFF	TGTGCCAGCAGGGGGGAACCGGCAGGGCCGAACACTGAAGCTTTCTTT
TRBJ2-7	-	TRBV2	TRBD2	CASSELAGSYEQYF	TGTGCCAGCAGTGAACTAGCGGGATCCTACGAGCAGTACTTC
TRBJ1-1	few	TRBV6-1	-	CASSEAETEAFF	TGTGCCAGCAGTGAAGCGGAGACTGAAGCTTTCTTT
TRBJ1-1	-	TRBV18	-	CASSAGHTFLAFF	TGTGCCAGCTCAGCGGGACACACGTTTTTAGCTTTCTTT
TRBJ2-7	-	TRBV19	TRBD2	CASSAKLAGKRSEQYF	TGTGCCAGTAGTGCCAAACTAGCGGGGAAACGATCCGAGCAGTACTTC
TRBJ2-5	-	TRBV7-7	-	CASSYNRRIGTQYF	TGTGCTAGCAGCTATAATCGGCGGATAGGGACCCAGTACTTC
TRBJ2-5	-	TRBV6-5	-	CASSYRVEGETQYF	TGTGCCAGCAGTTACAGGGTGGAGGGGGAGACCCAGTACTTC
TRBJ2-3	-	TRBV20-1	-	CSARGGSDTQYF	TGCAGTGCTAGGGGTGGGTCAGATACGCAGTATTTT
TRBJ2-5	few	TRBV12-3/TRBV12-4	TRBD1	CASSSWDRQETQYF	TGTGCCAGCAGTTCCTGGGACAGACAAGAGACCCAGTACTTC
TRBJ2-1	few	TRBV7-9	-	CASSLAPRGSYNEQFF	TGTGCCAGCAGCTTAGCGCCTAGGGGGAGCTACAATGAGCAGTTCTTC
TRBJ1-1	few	TRBV13	-	CASSNTGGANTEAFF	TGTGCCAGCAGCAATACCGGGGGGGCGAACACTGAAGCTTTCTTT
TRBJ2-7	-	TRBV28	-	CASSLAMGGSEQYF	TGTGCCAGCAGTTTAGCCATGGGGGGCAGCGAGCAGTACTTC
TRBJ1-1	-	TRBV18	TRBD1	CASSGRDRAAFF	TGTGCCAGCTCAGGCCGGGACAGGGCAGCTTTCTTT
TRBJ2-3	few	TRBV6-5	-	CASSTYSADTQYF	TGTGCCAGCAGTACTTACTCGGCAGATACGCAGTATTTT
TRBJ2-2	-	TRBV5-1	TRBD2	CASVAGGPGTGELFF	TGCGCCAGCGTAGCGGGAGGGCCGGGCACCGGGGAGCTGTTTTTT
TRBJ2-7	many	TRBV7-6	-	CASSLSFPGEQYF	TGTGCCAGCAGCTTATCGTTTCCGGGCGAGCAGTACTTC
TRBJ2-3	-	TRBV7-9	TRBD1	CASSSRDREDTDTQYF	TGTGCCAGCAGCTCCCGGGACAGGGAGGACACAGATACGCAGTATTTT
TRBJ1-2	once	TRBV18	TRBD1	CASSPGTASVYPYGYTF	TGTGCCAGCTCACCTGGGACAGCCTCAGTATACCCCTATGGCTACACCTTC
TRBJ2-7	-	TRBV30	-	CAWSVDEQYF	TGTGCCTGGAGTGTTGATGAGCAGTACTTC
TRBJ2-1	-	TRBV7-9	-	CASSAHWGWSYNEQFF	TGTGCCAGCAGCGCCCATTGGGGGTGGTCCTACAATGAGCAGTTCTTC
TRBJ2-7	few	TRBV6-2/TRBV6-3	TRBD2	CASSYTSGRASDEQYF	TGTGCCAGCAGTTACACTAGCGGGAGGGCCTCCGACGAGCAGTACTTC
TRBJ2-7	-	TRBV12-3/TRBV12-4	-	CASRNGREQYF	TGTGCCAGCAGGAACGGGAGAGAGCAGTACTTC
TRBJ1-1	-	TRBV7-8	-	CASSLAGPRGGARGTEAFF	TGTGCCAGCAGCTTAGCCGGGCCCCGGGGGGGGGCACGGGGAACTGAAGCTTTCTTT
TRBJ2-7	few	TRBV5-6	TRBD1	CASSLDRGLTYEQYF	TGTGCCAGCAGCCTCGACAGGGGCCTAACCTACGAGCAGTACTTC
TRBJ1-2	-	TRBV5-1	-	CASSSFLGGYTF	TGCGCCAGCAGCTCCTTCTTGGGTGGCTACACCTTC
TRBJ1-4	-	TRBV27	TRBD1	CASSLFVPGQGARKLFF	TGTGCCAGCAGTTTATTCGTTCCGGGACAGGGGGCGAGAAAACTGTTTTTT
TRBJ2-7	-	TRBV6-1	-	CASSDEAGQDEQYF	TGTGCCAGCAGTGATGAGGCAGGGCAAGACGAGCAGTACTTC
TRBJ1-2	few	TRBV9	-	CASSVVPPAGNYGYTF	TGTGCCAGCAGCGTAGTCCCCCCGGCAGGGAACTATGGCTACACCTTC
TRBJ2-3	many	TRBV11-2	TRBD2	CASSTRAPGLATDTQYF	TGTGCCAGCAGCACCCGAGCACCGGGACTAGCGACAGATACGCAGTATTTT
TRBJ1-1	-	TRBV7-6	-	CASSLWVATEAFF	TGTGCCAGCAGCTTGTGGGTCGCCACTGAAGCTTTCTTT
TRBJ1-6	-	TRBV7-9	-	CASTPLPGALHNSPLHF	TGTGCCAGCACCCCTTTACCCGGGGCCCTTCATAATTCACCCCTCCACTTT
TRBJ2-3	few	TRBV19	-	CASSVFHTDTQYF	TGTGCCAGTAGTGTGTTCCACACAGATACGCAGTATTTT
TRBJ2-3	-	TRBV28	TRBD2	CASSTRGSGITDTQYF	TGTGCCAGCAGTACCCGGGGTAGCGGGATCACAGATACGCAGTATTTT